These 17 T cell receptor beta chains were sequenced from one sample in a study of Ad26.COV2.S vaccination and SARS-CoV-2 variants (dated by TCRdb to about 2021). Library creation used the immunoSEQ multiplex PCR assay. Not all clones reach the TCRdb copy of this immuneACCESS table, which keeps in-frame sequences only. Checked studies attribute under half of the gap to unresolved V genes and leave the rest unexplained. Counted in this sample were approximately 300,000 clones; 85% of them appeared once. The ten most abundant clones make up 2% to 2.5% of the sample. The treatment or condition label, as the study defines it: roughly 20 received Ad26.COV2.S at low or high dose, single or two shots; five or six received placebo; per-sample allocation not given. Repertoires of vaccine and placebo recipients were sequenced from samples collected on day 63 after the first injection. The input for sequencing was peripheral blood, taken in a trial of Ad26.COV2.S vaccine versus placebo. The receptor source for this set is a person between 18 and 59 years old who received the Ad26.COV2.S COVID-19 vaccine or a placebo.

The V gene is TRBV2, the J gene TRBJ1-1, with D possibly being TRBD1 (6 bases). Trimming took off 9 bases at V and 1 base at J, with 12 bases between the two ends. This CDR3 is 13 amino acids long. Germline loops: CDR1 SNHLY, CDR2 FYNNEI. The CDR3 is CASWTVRNTEAFF. CDR3 nucleotide sequence: TGTGCCAGTTGGACAGTTCGGAACACTGAAGCTTTCTTT.

The gene calls are TRBV28 and TRBJ2-7; 11 bases agree with TRBD2. The ends lost 3 bases at V and 0 bases at J; junction bases unmatched: 4. Germline values: CDR1 MDHEN, CDR2 SYDVKM. The CDR3 length is 16 residues. CDR3 protein: CASSLKLAGASYEQYF. The CDR3 DNA reads TGTGCCAGCAGTTTGAAACTAGCGGGGGCCTCCTACGAGCAGTACTTC.

This chain uses TRBV28 with TRBJ2-7; 7 bases align to TRBD1. V shed 8 bases and J 3 bases; nucleotides not matched to a gene: 10. Germline CDR1 is MDHEN and CDR2 is SYDVKM. The CDR3 is 14 amino acids. This chain's CDR3 is CASAETGNGYEQYF. The CDR3 nucleotides read TGTGCCAGCGCCGAGACAGGGAATGGCTACGAGCAGTACTTC.

The DNA of the CDR3 is TGTGCCAGCAGCCAAGGAAACAGGGGATGGGGCGGCTACACCTTC. Translated: CASSQGNRGWGGYTF. The chain uses TRBV3-1 (or the pseudogene TRBV3-2) and TRBJ1-2; 7 bases match TRBD1. V shed 1 base and J 8 bases; nucleotides not matched to a gene: 10. The CDR3 loop spans 15 amino acids. The V gene's germline CDR1 is LGHDT and CDR2 YNNKEL (reference sequence).

The rearrangement links TRBV5-5 to TRBJ2-2; 11 nucleotides line up with TRBD2. Trimming removed 4 bases from V and 5 bases from J; junction bases left unmatched: 7. CDR1 and CDR2 (germline): SGHKS, YYEKEE (reference sequence). The CDR3 runs to 16 residues. The CDR3 protein is CASSPWTSGLTGELFF. The CDR3 coding sequence is TGTGCCAGCAGCCCATGGACTAGCGGGTTGACCGGGGAGCTGTTTTTT.

The V and J genes are TRBV6-5 and TRBJ2-1; D might be TRBD1 or TRBD2, each matching 5 bases. The CDR3 spans 15 residues. The ends were cut back, 10 bases at V and 3 bases at J, with 19 bases in the middle. Germline loops: CDR1 MNHEY, CDR2 SVGAGI. CDR3 amino acids: CATDRRDRIYNEQFF. The CDR3 DNA reads TGTGCCACCGATCGTCGGGACCGAATCTACAATGAGCAGTTCTTC.

This clone was observed a single time. The chain joins TRBV6-4 to TRBJ2-7; D might be TRBD1 (5 bases). The CDR3 runs to 14 residues. V lost 6 bases, J lost 3 bases, and 15 bases lay in between. Looked up from germline, CDR1 is MRHNA and CDR2 is SNTAGT. CDR3 protein: CASSENPQVYEQYF. The CDR3 coding sequence is TGTGCCAGCAGCGAGAATCCACAGGTCTACGAGCAGTACTTC.

The chain uses TRBV11-2 and TRBJ1-1; TRBD1 might be the D (6 bases). V dropped 0 bases and J dropped 7 bases, with 9 bases sitting between them. The CDR3 runs to 13 residues. The germline V gene has CDR1 SGHAT and CDR2 FQNNGV. The CDR3 loop reads CASSLDRGSEAFF. DNA for the CDR3: TGTGCCAGCAGCTTAGACAGGGGAAGTGAAGCTTTCTTT.

The count of this clone is one. V is TRBV5-6 and J is TRBJ2-5; no definite D call. The V end was cut by 4 bases, the J end by 1 base, with 14 bases between. The CDR3 has 15 residues. The germline V gene encodes CDR1 SGHDT and CDR2 YYEEEE. The CDR3 is CASSPTLGFQETQYF. The CDR3 nucleotides read TGTGCCAGCAGCCCCACCCTGGGCTTCCAAGAGACCCAGTACTTC.

The J gene is TRBJ1-1, the V gene TRBV6-6; D may be TRBD1 (6 bases). This CDR3 is 16 amino acids long. V was trimmed by 2 bases and J by 2 bases, leaving 15 bases between them. The germline gives CDR1 MNHNY, CDR2 SVGAGI (reference sequence). The CDR3 here is CASSYPRGQINTEAFF. CDR3 bases: TGTGCCAGCAGTTACCCGAGGGGACAAATAAACACTGAAGCTTTCTTT.

This chain connects TRBV6-5 to TRBJ2-3; D is undetermined. Germline V gene lookup returns CDR1 MNHEY and CDR2 SVGAGI. The CDR3 length is 11 residues. V lost 6 bases and J 2 bases, leaving 3 bases between the germline ends. CDR3 region: CASRFTDTQYF. The DNA of the CDR3 is TGTGCCAGCAGATTCACAGATACGCAGTATTTT.

This CDR3 is CASSPTGGDTSPLHF. The CDR3 bases are TGTGCCAGCTCACCCACAGGGGGGGATACTTCACCCCTCCACTTT. V is TRBV18 and J is TRBJ1-6; 8 nucleotides match TRBD1. J lost 9 bases, V lost 3 bases, and 7 bases had no gene match. This CDR3 is built from 15 residues. The germline V gene encodes CDR1 KGHSH and CDR2 LQKENI.

This chain uses TRBV4-2 with TRBJ2-3; 8 nucleotides agree with TRBD2. CDR1 and CDR2 from the germline V gene are LGHNA and YNFKEQ. The CDR3 totals 15 residues. V shed 3 bases, J shed 2 bases, and the junction held 4 bases outside the gene matches. DNA for the CDR3: TGTGCCAGCAGCCAGGACGGGGGGGACACAGATACGCAGTATTTT. Protein product: CASSQDGGDTDTQYF.

The chain couples TRBV6-5 to TRBJ2-3; 8 bases are a match to TRBD1. The CDR3 spans 14 residues. Germline V gene sequence: CDR1 MNHEY, CDR2 SVGAGI. The V gene end was trimmed by 6 bases and the J gene end by 4 bases; junction bases not matched to a gene: 6. The CDR3 sequence: CASSLGQGADTQYF. The CDR3 nucleotides are TGTGCCAGCAGCCTTGGACAGGGTGCAGATACGCAGTATTTT.

The chain combines TRBV27 with TRBJ2-7; D remains ambiguous. V was shortened by 3 bases and J by 5 bases, with 5 bases between the two germline ends. The CDR3 contains 11 residues. Looked up from germline, CDR1 is MNHEY and CDR2 is SMNVEV (reference sequence). The DNA of the CDR3 is TGTGCCAGCAGTTTGGGCGACGAGCAGTACTTC. Encoded protein: CASSLGDEQYF.

The chain uses TRBV6-2 or TRBV6-3 and TRBJ1-2; a possible D gene is TRBD1 (5 bases). The CDR3 is made up of 14 amino acids. Per germline, CDR1 MNHEY and CDR2 SVGEGT. The V and J ends lost 5 bases and 4 bases respectively, with 14 bases between them. The CDR3 spells CASSPLTEFYGYTF. CDR3 sequence (DNA): TGTGCCAGCAGTCCCCTGACAGAATTCTATGGCTACACCTTC.

J is TRBJ2-5 and V is TRBV29-1; D unresolved. Germline lookup yields CDR1 SQVTM and CDR2 ANQGSEA. Trimming removed 0 bases at V and 2 bases at J, with 10 bases between. The CDR3 length is 14 residues. CDR3 bases: TGCAGCGTTGAAGAAGTTGAGAGACAAGAGACCCAGTACTTC. Its translation: CSVEEVERQETQYF.